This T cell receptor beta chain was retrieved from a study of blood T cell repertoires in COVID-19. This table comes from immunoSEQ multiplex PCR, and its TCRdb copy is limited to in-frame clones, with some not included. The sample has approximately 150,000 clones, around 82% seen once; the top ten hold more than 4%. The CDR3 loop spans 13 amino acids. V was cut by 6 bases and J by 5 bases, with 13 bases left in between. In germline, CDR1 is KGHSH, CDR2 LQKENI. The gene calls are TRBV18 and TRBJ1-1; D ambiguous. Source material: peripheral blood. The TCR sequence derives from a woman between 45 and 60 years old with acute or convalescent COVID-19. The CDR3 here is CASSPGTDTEAFF. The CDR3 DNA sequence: TGTGCCAGCTCCCCCGGTACAGATACTGAAGCTTTCTTT.